This TCR beta chain was retrieved from a study of shared clonotypes between healthy human individuals. CD45RO-negative, CCR7-positively selected cells formed the naive CD8 fraction, excluding terminally differentiated effector memory CD45RA+ cells. TCRdb keeps only in-frame clones here, not all; method: immunoSEQ multiplex PCR. The data contain some 2.1 million clones, around 93% of them singletons. V was clipped by 5 bases and J by 0 bases; unmatched bases: 9. This CDR3 is built from 17 residues. From germline, CDR1 is SGHAT and CDR2 FQNNGV. Sequencing was done on a sample of naive CD8+ T cells from PBMCs. V is TRBV11-2 and J is TRBJ2-1; TRBD2 agrees at 8 bases. The receptor was derived from a man aged 18 to 29 in good health. Some clones in this sample may be carry-over from other donors' samples. CDR3 loop: CASSPHSGESSYNEQFF. CDR3 DNA sequence: TGTGCCAGCAGCCCCCATAGCGGGGAGAGCTCCTACAATGAGCAGTTCTTC.